These 30 T cell receptor beta chains came from one sample sequenced in a study of shared clonotypes between healthy human individuals. The data were produced by immunoSEQ multiplex PCR, yet TCRdb's version contains in-frame clones alone and is incomplete. This table holds 730,000 or so clones, about two thirds found once. Sequenced sample: memory CD4+ T cells sorted from blood. Regarding subset: CD45RA-negative fraction. The receptors were sampled from a woman in her twenties or thirties in good health.

The chain uses TRBV25-1 and TRBJ2-7; tentatively, D is TRBD2 (6 bases). CDR3 size: 14 residues. The V and J ends lost 7 bases and 1 base respectively, with 14 bases between them. In germline, CDR1 is MGHDK, CDR2 SYGVNS. The CDR3 DNA is TGTGCCAGCAATGCGGGGCCTCCTTCCTACGAGCAGTACTTC. Protein sequence: CASNAGPPSYEQYF.

The CDR3 DNA sequence: TGTGCCAGCAGCTCCCACCCTGGGACTAGCGGGAGAGGTGAGCAGTTCTTC. This codes for CASSSHPGTSGRGEQFF. The genes are TRBV7-8 and TRBJ2-1; TRBD2 agrees at 14 bases. CDR3 size: 17 residues. Germline CDR1 is SGHVS and CDR2 is FQNEAQ. After removal of 4 bases from V and 9 bases from J, the junction contained 11 bases not matched to a gene.

This clone was seen once. The chain is built from TRBV29-1 and TRBJ1-2, with D maybe TRBD1 (6 bases). The CDR3 totals 12 residues. V was cut by 6 bases and J by 7 bases, with 15 bases left in between. Germline CDR1 is SQVTM and CDR2 is ANQGSEA. The CDR3 here is CSVPKGESGYTF. CDR3 nucleotides: TGCAGCGTACCCAAGGGGGAAAGTGGCTACACCTTC.

This sequence joins TRBV5-6 and TRBJ2-7, with D hard to call. V lost 0 bases to trimming and J lost 4 bases, with 8 bases between them. This CDR3 contains 13 residues. CDR1 and CDR2 from the germline V gene are SGHDT and YYEEEE. CDR3 region: CASSLALAYEQYF. The CDR3 DNA reads TGTGCCAGCAGCTTGGCCCTGGCGTACGAGCAGTACTTC.

The chain combines TRBV10-1 with TRBJ2-3; perhaps TRBD1 as D (6 bases). The CDR3 is made up of 13 amino acids. Germline CDR1 reads WNHNN; CDR2 reads SYGVQD (reference sequence). Between the trimmed V and J ends, which lost 10 bases and 4 bases, there was a span of 15 bases. The CDR3 DNA reads TGCGCCACCCAACCAGGGGCAGCAGATACGCAGTATTTT. Amino acid sequence: CATQPGAADTQYF.

This clone was counted between two and nine times. This sample also contains other DNA sequences that code for the same CDR3. V is TRBV5-1 and J is TRBJ2-5; the D gene is possibly TRBD2 (6 bases). Trimming shortened V by 1 base and J by 2 bases, and 9 bases separated the two germline ends. Germline assignment: CDR1 SGHRS and CDR2 YFSETQ. The CDR3 totals 14 residues. The DNA for the CDR3 is TGCGCCAGCAGCTTGTTAGCGGATCAAGAGACCCAGTACTTC. Protein product: CASSLLADQETQYF.

This clone has only one observation. It differs at one base from a far larger clone, so likely a read error. This chain links TRBV29-1 with TRBJ1-2; no firm D call. Looked up from germline, CDR1 is SQVTM and CDR2 is ANQGSEA. Trimming stripped 0 bases from V and 4 bases from J, with 6 bases between. The CDR3 covers 12 residues. DNA of the CDR3: TGCAGCGTTGAAGACGGGCCCTATGGCTACACCTTC. Protein product: CSVEDGPYGYTF.

The chain joins TRBV6-1 to TRBJ2-7, with D unresolved. Germline lookup yields CDR1 MNHNS and CDR2 SASEGT. CDR3 length: 13 amino acids. Trimming removed 1 base from V and 6 bases from J, with 10 bases in between. For the CDR3, the DNA is TGTGCCAGCAGTGAAGGCGCGCCAGTCGAGCAGTACTTC. Protein product: CASSEGAPVEQYF.

The rearrangement uses TRBV5-6 and TRBJ2-7, with D unclear. The CDR3 runs to 11 residues. The V end lost 4 bases, the J end lost 3 bases, and 5 bases lay between the germline ends. The germline V gene encodes CDR1 SGHDT and CDR2 YYEEEE. CDR3 bases: TGTGCCAGCAGCCGATTCTACGAGCAGTACTTC. It yields the protein CASSRFYEQYF.

This chain uses TRBV30 with TRBJ2-1; D may correspond to TRBD1 or TRBD2 (5 bases each). Germline lookup yields CDR1 GTSNPN and CDR2 SVGIG (reference sequence). V lost 3 bases, J lost 6 bases, and 12 bases lay in between. There are 13 residues in the CDR3. The CDR3 loop reads CAWRPGPGNEQFF. As DNA, the CDR3 is TGTGCCTGGAGGCCGGGGCCGGGCAATGAGCAGTTCTTC.

In regard to this clone: Given a far larger clone just one base away, this is likely a sequencing read error. The sample holds other DNA sequences that translate to the same CDR3. The rearrangement joins TRBV11-2 to TRBJ2-5; no clear D gene. The tail of the sequence fits TRBJ2-7 better, so the J call may be wrong. The germline CDR1 and CDR2 sequences are SGHAT and FQNNGV. The CDR3 contains 12 residues. As DNA, the CDR3 is TGTGCCAGCAGCTTAGATCGATACGAGCAGTACTTC. Amino acid sequence: CASSLDRYEQYF.

In this sample, this clone turned up once. The chain couples TRBV11-2 to TRBJ2-2, with 8 bases lining up with TRBD1. Trimming took 5 bases from V and 3 from J; bases not matched to a gene: 2. Germline CDR1 reads SGHAT; CDR2 reads FQNNGV. This CDR3 has 14 residues. Written as DNA, the CDR3 is TGTGCCAGCAGCGAACAGGGGGACACCGGGGAGCTGTTTTTT. It is translated as CASSEQGDTGELFF.

DNA for the CDR3: TGTGCCATCAGACGAAGCCTACAGGGGACTAATGAAAAACTGTTTTTT. It codes for CAIRRSLQGTNEKLFF. The chain uses TRBV10-3 and TRBJ1-4; 7 nucleotides match TRBD1. With 6 bases clipped from V and 2 bases from J, the junction kept 9 bases outside the gene matches. CDR1 and CDR2 from the germline V gene are ENHRY and SYGVKD. The CDR3 sequence is 16 residues long.

The CDR3 reads CATQGGPGAYEQYF. Written as DNA, the CDR3 is TGTGCCACACAAGGTGGTCCGGGGGCTTACGAGCAGTACTTC. This chain connects TRBV6-1 to TRBJ2-7; D assignment may be TRBD1 or TRBD2 (6 bases each). Per the germline V gene, CDR1 is MNHNS and CDR2 is SASEGT. Trimming left V 10 bases short and J 4 bases short, with 20 bases between. This CDR3 is built from 14 residues.

The rearrangement uses TRBV11-3 and TRBJ2-3; TRBD2 matches at 8 bases. Germline-derived CDR1 and CDR2 are SGHNT and YENEEA. V lost 2 bases to trimming and J lost 1 base; unmatched junction nucleotides: 11. This CDR3 spans 18 amino acids. DNA for the CDR3: TGTGCCAGCAGCTTATCAGGGGTTCTAGCGGGCGGCACAGATACGCAGTATTTT. This codes for CASSLSGVLAGGTDTQYF.

Details on this clone: In the same sample, other DNA sequences code for this CDR3. The chain is built from TRBV6-1 and TRBJ2-3; perhaps TRBD2 as D (5 bases). Between the trimmed V and J ends, which lost 2 bases and 3 bases, there was a span of 9 bases. This CDR3 has 14 residues. Germline-derived CDR1 and CDR2 are MNHNS and SASEGT. CDR3 residues: CASSELGSTDTQYF. CDR3 bases: TGTGCCAGCAGTGAACTGGGGAGTACAGATACGCAGTATTTT.

The chain recombines TRBV30 with TRBJ1-5, with unresolved D. The CDR3 length is 13 residues. V shed 0 bases and J shed 7 bases, with 10 bases lying between them. Germline V gene lookup returns CDR1 GTSNPN and CDR2 SVGIG (reference sequence). The CDR3 loop reads CAWSVTAIQPQHF. In DNA form, the CDR3 reads TGTGCCTGGAGTGTTACAGCAATACAGCCCCAGCATTTT. The whole variable domain, remainder taken from reference TRBV30 and TRBJ1-5, is SQTIHQWPATLVQPVGSPLSLECTVEGTSNPNLYWYRQAAGRGLQLLFYSVGIGQISSEVPQNLSASRPQDRQFILSSKKLLLSDSGFYLCAWSVTAIQPQHFGDGTRLSIL.

This chain uses TRBV18 with TRBJ1-1; no clear D. CDR3 length: 15 amino acids. V dropped 1 base and J dropped 1 base, with 10 bases sitting between them. Germline CDR1 KGHSH, CDR2 LQKENI. In DNA form, the CDR3 reads TGTGCCAGCTCACCACAGCCGATGGAGAACACTGAAGCTTTCTTT. It is translated as CASSPQPMENTEAFF. The entire variable domain, with the rest obtained from reference TRBV18 and TRBJ1-1, is as follows: NAGVMQNPRHLVRRRGQEARLRCSPMKGHSHVYWYRQLPEEGLKFMVYLQKENIIDESGMPKERFSAEFPKEGPSILRIQQVVRGDSAAYFCASSPQPMENTEAFFGQGTRLTVV.

Worth noting for this clone: A read error may account for a junction end that differs from germline. This CDR3 is CAGSSGLTDTQYF. In DNA form, the CDR3 reads TGTGCCGGGAGTAGCGGTCTCACAGATACGCAGTATTTT. The chain is built from TRBV30 and TRBJ2-3; tentatively, D is TRBD2 (6 bases). This CDR3 contains 13 residues. The germline V gene encodes CDR1 GTSNPN and CDR2 SVGIG (reference sequence).

This clone was seen a few times. The CDR3 reads CAWGQGGEKLFF. The CDR3 bases are TGTGCCTGGGGACAGGGAGGAGAAAAACTGTTTTTT. V usage is TRBV30 and J usage is TRBJ1-4; 8 bases line up with TRBD1. This CDR3 is built from 12 residues. With 5 bases clipped from V and 8 bases from J, the junction kept 4 bases outside the gene matches. Germline lookup yields CDR1 GTSNPN and CDR2 SVGIG (reference sequence).

J is TRBJ1-2 and V is TRBV9; 10 nucleotides agree with TRBD1. The CDR3 totals 15 residues. From germline, CDR1 is SGDLS and CDR2 YYNGEE. The junction had 6 bases not matched to a gene; V was cut back by 4 bases and J by 3 bases. The CDR3, as DNA: TGTGCCAGCAGCACTCAGGGACAGGGGTACTATGGCTACACCTTC. Translating gives CASSTQGQGYYGYTF.

This rearrangement joins TRBV11-2 to TRBJ1-5; D gene uncertain. The CDR3 runs 13 residues. The V gene's germline CDR1 is SGHAT and CDR2 FQNNGV. The V end lost 1 base, the J end lost 3 bases, and 4 bases lay between the germline ends. The CDR3 DNA is TGTGCCAGCAGCTTAGCCCCCAATCAGCCCCAGCATTTT. Its protein is CASSLAPNQPQHF.

J is TRBJ2-3 and V is TRBV6-4, with D maybe TRBD2 (5 bases). The CDR3 contains 18 residues. CDR1 MRHNA and CDR2 SNTAGT come from the germline V gene. V lost 6 bases and J lost 1, with 23 bases in between. Written as DNA, the CDR3 is TGTGCCAGCAGCCCCTCCGCTGCTACTTGGGGAGGCACAGATACGCAGTATTTT. Amino acid sequence: CASSPSAATWGGTDTQYF.

V and J are TRBV30 and TRBJ1-4; 7 nucleotides align to TRBD1. The V gene end was trimmed by 3 bases and the J gene end by 8 bases; junction bases not matched to a gene: 9. Germline assignment: CDR1 GTSNPN and CDR2 SVGIG (reference sequence). CDR3 length: 14 amino acids. The CDR3 nucleotides are TGTGCCTGGAGCGCCAGGGGGGTTAACGAAAAACTGTTTTTT. It encodes CAWSARGVNEKLFF.

The V and J genes are TRBV11-2 and TRBJ1-4; D remains unclear. The V gene's germline CDR1 is SGHAT and CDR2 FQNNGV. The length of the CDR3 is 12 residues. The V end was cut by 1 base, the J end by 11 bases, with 8 bases between. The CDR3 nucleotides are TGTGCCAGCAGCTTAGTCACGAATAAACTGTTTTTT. It translates to CASSLVTNKLFF.

This clone has a count of ten or more. The sample has other DNA sequences that encode this CDR3 too. This rearrangement joins TRBV21-1 to TRBJ2-7; the table calls TRBD1, which could not be checked here. TRBV21-1 counts as a pseudogene. The CDR3 consists of 16 residues. The CDR3 protein is CASSNVLRTGIYEQYF. CDR3 bases: TGTGCCAGCAGCAATGTGTTACGGACAGGGATCTACGAGCAGTACTTC.

The table lists this clone with a few counts. This rearrangement joins TRBV30 to TRBJ2-7; D not resolved. The CDR3 is 10 residues long. The germline gives CDR1 GTSNPN, CDR2 SVGIG (reference sequence). Trimming shortened V by 1 base and J by 6 bases, and 4 bases separated the two germline ends. The CDR3 sequence is CAWSGGEQYF. The CDR3 region has the DNA TGTGCCTGGAGTGGGGGCGAGCAGTACTTC.

Comments on this clone: The same CDR3 also results from other DNA sequences found in this sample. The chain is built from TRBV28 and TRBJ1-5; D uncertain. The CDR3 is 12 amino acids. The V and J ends lost 6 bases and 0 bases respectively, with 3 bases between them. Per germline, CDR1 MDHEN and CDR2 SYDVKM. The CDR3 DNA follows: TGTGCCAGCAGGTCTAGCAATCAGCCCCAGCATTTT. This gives the protein CASRSSNQPQHF.

This rearrangement joins TRBV7-9 to TRBJ2-1; 14 bases are a match to TRBD2. V dropped 2 bases and J dropped 10; count of bases not matched to a gene: 13. In germline, CDR1 is SEHNR, CDR2 FQNEAQ (reference sequence). The CDR3 is 18 amino acids. CDR3 sequence (DNA): TGTGCCAGCAGCTTATCTCCGGGACTAGCGGGAGTACTAGGAGAGCAGTTCTTC. This translates into CASSLSPGLAGVLGEQFF.

The CDR3 region is CASSPLQGSPEAFF. The CDR3 DNA reads TGTGCCAGCTCACCCCTGCAGGGCAGTCCTGAAGCTTTCTTT. The rearrangement joins TRBV18 to TRBJ1-1, with a tentative D call TRBD1 (5 bases). CDR1 is KGHSH and CDR2 is LQKENI in the germline V gene. V dropped 3 bases and J dropped 6 bases, with 14 bases sitting between them. This CDR3 region has 14 residues.